Each of the 20 T cell receptor beta chains below was sequenced from the same sample in a study of T-cell reconstitution after alpha-beta-depleted transplantation in children. During its preparation, the TCRbeta library received unique molecular identifiers. TCRdb reprocessed the PCR reads with MiXCR, giving one entry per CDR3 protein. Among about 410,000 distinct CDR3 sequences listed, over 20% were seen once. The sample consisted of PBMCs from the stem cell graft donor, taken from the stem cell graft. These receptors were obtained from a human donor who donated a stem cell graft to a child with acute myeloid leukemia.

This chain connects TRBV20-1 to TRBJ2-3; TRBD2 might be the D (5 bases). V lost 2 bases and J 2 bases, leaving 11 bases between the germline ends. Per germline, CDR1 DFQATT and CDR2 SNEGSKA (reference sequence). The CDR3 extends over 14 amino acids. CDR3 DNA sequence: TGCAGTGCTAGACGGAGCGGACTCACAGATACGCAGTATTTT. Amino acids: CSARRSGLTDTQYF.

V usage is TRBV20-1 and J usage is TRBJ2-7; 9 bases map to TRBD2. The CDR3 totals 14 residues. Germline trimming cut 4 bases from V and 5 bases from J; bases unmatched to any gene: 9. CDR1 and CDR2 from the germline V gene are DFQATT and SNEGSKA (reference sequence). The CDR3 is CSATLAGGYDEQYF. CDR3 nucleotides: TGCAGTGCTACTCTCGCGGGAGGGTACGACGAGCAGTACTTC.

This clonotype was counted only a few times. The CDR3 loop is CATKGQEFNEQFF. CDR3 sequence (DNA): TGTGCCACCAAGGGACAGGAGTTTAATGAGCAGTTCTTC. The chain links TRBV24-1 to TRBJ2-1, with TRBD1 identical over 8 bases. In germline, CDR1 is KGHDR, CDR2 SFDVKD. The V and J ends lost 8 bases and 7 bases, in that order; junction bases with no gene match: 6. The length of the CDR3 is 13 residues.

This clonotype has just a few counts. The gene calls are TRBV20-1 and TRBJ2-7, with 9 bases matching TRBD2. The CDR3 has 15 amino acids. V was pared by 0 bases and J by 4 bases, with 7 bases of the junction left unmatched. The germline V gene encodes CDR1 DFQATT and CDR2 SNEGSKA (reference sequence). The CDR3 sequence: CSARDYRREGYEQYF. Here the CDR3 DNA reads TGCAGTGCTAGAGATTACCGGCGGGAGGGTTACGAGCAGTACTTC.

The chain carries TRBV12-3 or TRBV12-4 and TRBJ2-2, with D unresolved. The length of the CDR3 is 13 residues. V was trimmed by 3 bases and J by 6 bases, leaving 8 bases between them. CDR3 DNA: TGTGCCAGCAGTTTTCTGGGTTCCGGGGAGCTGTTTTTT. Its translation: CASSFLGSGELFF.

The sample holds a few counts of this clonotype. The rearrangement links TRBV10-3 to TRBJ2-2; 8 bases match TRBD1. This CDR3 has 16 residues. V trimming: 4 bases; J trimming: 5 bases; junction bases outside the gene matches: 9. CDR1 ENHRY and CDR2 SYGVKD come from the germline V gene. The CDR3 DNA sequence: TGTGCCATCAGTGGGGTAGGACAGGGCCGAACCGGGGAGCTGTTTTTT. It yields the protein CAISGVGQGRTGELFF.

A single count supports this clonotype. The chain links TRBV12-3 or TRBV12-4 to TRBJ2-3; no definite D call. Trimming took off 2 bases at V and 1 base at J, with 10 bases between the two ends. The CDR3 contains 15 residues. DNA of the CDR3: TGTGCCAGCAGTTTATGGGTATCAGGCACAGATACGCAGTATTTT. Its protein product is CASSLWVSGTDTQYF.

This clonotype came up a few times. The V gene is TRBV12-3 or TRBV12-4, the J gene TRBJ2-1; D may be TRBD2 (5 bases). V lost 5 bases to trimming and J lost 0 bases, with 11 bases between them. The CDR3 has 15 residues. The DNA for the CDR3 is TGTGCCAGCAGTCCTGTAGCGTTCTCCTACAATGAGCAGTTCTTC. The encoded protein is CASSPVAFSYNEQFF.

The chain couples TRBV2 to TRBJ2-7; D unclear. The CDR3 totals 16 residues. The V gene lost 6 bases and the J gene lost 0 bases, with 18 bases spanning the gap. Per the germline V gene, CDR1 is SNHLY and CDR2 is FYNNEI. As DNA, the CDR3 is TGTGCCAGCAGCGGCGGACGGGCCGTAAGCTCCTACGAGCAGTACTTC. It is translated as CASSGGRAVSSYEQYF.

The table lists this clonotype with many counts. V and J are TRBV12-3 or TRBV12-4 and TRBJ2-1; maybe TRBD1 (6 bases). The V gene lost 6 bases and the J gene lost 6 bases, with 18 bases spanning the gap. The CDR3 sequence is 15 residues long. The CDR3 protein is CASSSLGQGINEQFF. CDR3 in DNA: TGTGCCAGCAGCTCTTTAGGGCAGGGGATCAATGAGCAGTTCTTC.

The V and J genes are TRBV12-3 or TRBV12-4 and TRBJ2-7; 9 nucleotides agree with TRBD1. The CDR3 extends over 14 amino acids. V gave up 5 bases and J gave up 7 bases; unmatched junction bases: 9. The CDR3 region has the DNA TGTGCCAGCAGTACCCCGGACAGGGGTGGAGAGCAGTACTTC. Its protein product is CASSTPDRGGEQYF.

The rearrangement links TRBV5-1 to TRBJ1-1, with unresolved D. With 1 base removed from V and 5 bases from J, the gap between germline ends came to 12 bases. The CDR3 runs 14 residues. Germline V lookup: CDR1 SGHRS, CDR2 YFSETQ. Here the CDR3 DNA reads TGCGCCAGCAGCTTGAGGGTCCCTGGGACTGAAGCTTTCTTT. Translated: CASSLRVPGTEAFF.

This chain links TRBV29-1 with TRBJ2-5; D uncertain. From germline, CDR1 is SQVTM and CDR2 ANQGSEA. Trimming took off 3 bases at V and 1 base at J, with 6 bases between the two ends. CDR3 length equals 12 residues. The CDR3 region is CSVERTQETQYF. The CDR3 bases are TGCAGCGTTGAGAGGACCCAAGAGACCCAGTACTTC. Full variable domain (remainder filled in from reference TRBV29-1 and TRBJ2-5): SAVISQKPSRDICQRGTSLTIQCQVDSQVTMMFWYRQQPGQSLTLIATANQGSEATYESGFVIDKFPISRPNLTFSTLTVSNMSPEDSSIYLCSVERTQETQYFGPGTRLLVL.

The rearrangement uses TRBV28 and TRBJ2-3; no definite D call. V shed 6 bases and J shed 4 bases, with 20 bases lying between them. Germline CDR1 reads MDHEN; CDR2 reads SYDVKM. The length of the CDR3 is 16 residues. This CDR3 is CASRGDPRPLADTQYF. The CDR3 DNA is TGTGCCAGCAGAGGCGACCCAAGACCATTGGCAGATACGCAGTATTTT. The variable domain in full, completed from reference TRBV28 and TRBJ2-3, reads DVKVTQSSRYLVKRTGEKVFLECVQDMDHENMFWYRQDPGLGLRLIYFSYDVKMKEKGDIPEGYSVSREKKERFSLILESASTNQTSMYLCASRGDPRPLADTQYFGPGTRLTVL.

This chain joins TRBV6-1 and TRBJ1-5; D call uncertain. Trimming took 8 bases from V and 0 from J, leaving 20 bases between them. CDR3 size: 17 residues. Germline V gives CDR1 MNHNS, CDR2 SASEGT. DNA of the CDR3: TGTGCCAGCTACCTCGTCAGCCAGAGATATAGCAATCAGCCCCAGCATTTT. Amino acid sequence: CASYLVSQRYSNQPQHF.

This clonotype was recorded a few times. This sequence joins TRBV29-1 and TRBJ2-5; 8 bases are shared with TRBD1. The CDR3 has 12 residues. With V trimmed by 7 bases and J by 5 bases, 6 bases remained unmatched. Per germline, CDR1 SQVTM and CDR2 ANQGSEA. The CDR3 region is CSGGQGTETQYF. In DNA form, the CDR3 reads TGCAGCGGTGGACAGGGCACGGAGACCCAGTACTTC. The full variable domain, rest sourced from reference TRBV29-1 and TRBJ2-5, is SAVISQKPSRDICQRGTSLTIQCQVDSQVTMMFWYRQQPGQSLTLIATANQGSEATYESGFVIDKFPISRPNLTFSTLTVSNMSPEDSSIYLCSGGQGTETQYFGPGTRLLVL.

This clonotype has just a few counts. The chain recombines TRBV20-1 with TRBJ2-7; TRBD2 matches at 7 bases. The ends lost 5 bases at V and 5 bases at J; junction bases unmatched: 15. The germline gives CDR1 DFQATT, CDR2 SNEGSKA (reference sequence). The CDR3 length is 15 residues. CDR3 residues: CSAPPPGLVGDEQYF. The CDR3 nucleotides are TGCAGTGCTCCCCCACCCGGACTAGTAGGGGACGAGCAGTACTTC.

The rearrangement uses TRBV7-9 and TRBJ1-5, with 11 bases identical to TRBD1. The CDR3 length is 16 residues. V lost 0 bases to trimming and J lost 7 bases; unmatched junction nucleotides: 5. The germline V gene encodes CDR1 SEHNR and CDR2 FQNEAQ (reference sequence). The CDR3 DNA follows: TGTGCCAGCAGCTTAGCCGGGGGACAGGGGGTCCAGCCCCAGCATTTT. Amino acid sequence: CASSLAGGQGVQPQHF.

This chain joins TRBV12-3 or TRBV12-4 and TRBJ2-2; 7 nucleotides align to TRBD1. The CDR3 loop spans 14 amino acids. The trim removed 5 bases at V and 4 bases at J, leaving 4 bases unmatched. CDR3: CASSPTGVTGELFF. The DNA of the CDR3 is TGTGCCAGCAGTCCAACAGGGGTCACCGGGGAGCTGTTTTTT.

This clonotype was seen only a few times. The rearrangement uses TRBV7-8 and TRBJ2-3, with no clear D. V lost 1 base, J lost 5 bases, and 7 bases lay in between. CDR1 and CDR2 (germline): SGHVS, FQNEAQ. The CDR3 is 13 residues long. CDR3 coding DNA: TGTGCCAGCAGCTTAGAGTTTGGAGATACGCAGTATTTT. Protein product: CASSLEFGDTQYF.